The source of this T cell receptor beta chain is a study of T cells in Graves' hyperthyroidism and ophthalmopathy. The CDR3 is 15 residues long. With 4 bases clipped from V and 14 bases from J, the junction kept 12 bases outside the gene matches. Germline-derived CDR1 and CDR2 are DFQATT and SNEGSKA (reference sequence). Using RNA transcripts as the source, TCR beta CDR3 regions were amplified. During a first-round RT-PCR of the TCR CDR3, the HTBI primer set was used. In TCRdb, the multiplex PCR reads were re-called with MiXCR into one record per CDR3 protein. The data contain about 130,000 distinct CDR3 sequences, roughly a fifth of them seen just once; the ten biggest clones take up more than 60%. This clonotype was counted only a few times.

The chain carries TRBV20-1 and TRBJ2-4, with TRBD2 matching 15 bases. This clonotype originated in a woman in her forties or fifties with Graves' hyperthyroidism that later progressed to Graves' ophthalmopathy. The sample consisted of blood. In DNA form, the CDR3 reads TGCAGTGCTAAGCGATCGGGACTAGCGGGAGGTGGGAAGTACTTC. Translation: CSAKRSGLAGGGKYF.